The entry that follows covers one T cell receptor (beta chain) sequence. These data come from a study of blood T cell repertoires in COVID-19. Study-level background: Samples of COVID-19 (acute and convalescent) were obtained from the United States, Italy and Spain.

In the source study's methods: Quantification of nucleated cells was approximated via reference gene primer amplification. Produced via immunoSEQ multiplex PCR; TCRdb's table is partial and in-frame only. V, J and clone size were drawn from that table, and D and trimming were deduced from the DNA. The table includes roughly 41,000 clones, 87% detected once. Losses at the gene ends were 6 bases for V and 9 bases for J; bases not matched to a gene: 6. The CDR3 has 13 residues. Germline V CDR1 and CDR2: MNHNS, SASEGT. This TCR derives from a man aged 60 to 69 with acute or convalescent COVID-19. J is TRBJ2-1 and V is TRBV6-1, with 9 bases fitting TRBD2. Sequencing used peripheral blood. The CDR3 spells CASSRLAVAEQFF. Written as DNA, the CDR3 is TGTGCCAGCAGCCGACTAGCGGTCGCTGAGCAGTTCTTC.